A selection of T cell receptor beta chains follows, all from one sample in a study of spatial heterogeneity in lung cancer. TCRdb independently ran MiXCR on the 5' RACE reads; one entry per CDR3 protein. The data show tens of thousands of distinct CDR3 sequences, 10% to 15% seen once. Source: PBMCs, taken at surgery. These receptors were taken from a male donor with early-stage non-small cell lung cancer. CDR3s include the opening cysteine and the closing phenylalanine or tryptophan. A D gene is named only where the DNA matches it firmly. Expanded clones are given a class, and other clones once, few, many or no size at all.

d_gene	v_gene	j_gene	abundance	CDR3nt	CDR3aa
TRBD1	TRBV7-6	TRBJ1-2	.	TGTGCCAGCAGCTCGGGACAGGGTTCGCTCTATGGCTACACCTTC	CASSSGQGSLYGYTF
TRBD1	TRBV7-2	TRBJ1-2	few	TGTGCCAGCAGCTTCGATTCGACAGGGAACTATGGCTACACCTTC	CASSFDSTGNYGYTF
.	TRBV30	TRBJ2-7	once	TGTGCCTGGAGGAGACCGACAGCCTACGAGCAGTACTTC	CAWRRPTAYEQYF
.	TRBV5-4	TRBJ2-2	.	TGTGCCAGCAGCTTGGGGGGAGACGTCGGGGAGCTGTTTTTT	CASSLGGDVGELFF
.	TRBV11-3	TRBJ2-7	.	TGTGCCAGCAGCTTAGATCAGGGTGGGGAGCAGTACTTC	CASSLDQGGEQYF
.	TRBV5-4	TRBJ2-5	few	TGTGCCAGCAGTCAAAAAGAGACCCAGTACTTC	CASSQKETQYF
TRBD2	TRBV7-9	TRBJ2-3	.	TGTGCCAGCAGCTCCGAAAGGACTAGCGGGGGGTTTTGGACAGATACGCAGTATTTT	CASSSERTSGGFWTDTQYF
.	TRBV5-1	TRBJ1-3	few	TGCGCCAGCAGCTTAGACCTCTCTGGAAACACCATATATTTT	CASSLDLSGNTIYF
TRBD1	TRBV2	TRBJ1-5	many	TGTGCCAGCAGTGATCAGACAGGGGGGATTAGCAATCAGCCCCAGCATTTT	CASSDQTGGISNQPQHF
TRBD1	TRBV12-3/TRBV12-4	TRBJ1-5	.	TGTGCCAGCAGTGGGACAGGGGGCTCGTACCAGCCCCAGCATTTT	CASSGTGGSYQPQHF
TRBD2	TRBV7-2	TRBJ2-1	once	TGTGCCAGCAGCTCCGCAGGGACTAGCGGGCTAAATGAGCAGTTCTTC	CASSSAGTSGLNEQFF
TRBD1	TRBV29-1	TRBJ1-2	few	TGCAGCGTCTTCAGGGGGAGTTTTAATGGCTACACCTTC	CSVFRGSFNGYTF
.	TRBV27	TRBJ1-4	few	TGTGCCAGCAGTTTATCATCCGGACTCCTGGAGGCTGAAAAACTGTTTTTT	CASSLSSGLLEAEKLFF
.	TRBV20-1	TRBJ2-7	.	TGCAGTGCTCTACCCCGGGCCCCCTACGAGCAGTACTTC	CSALPRAPYEQYF
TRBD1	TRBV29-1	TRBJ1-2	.	TGCAGCGTCCAGACCGGGACAGGGGACTATGGCTACACCTTC	CSVQTGTGDYGYTF
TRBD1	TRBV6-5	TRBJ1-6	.	TGTGCCAGCAGGGACAGGGGGAATTCACCCCTCCACTTT	CASRDRGNSPLHF
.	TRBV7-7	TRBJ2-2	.	TGTGCCAGCAGCTTACAGGGACCCAACACCGGGGAGCTGTTTTTT	CASSLQGPNTGELFF
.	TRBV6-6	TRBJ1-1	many	TGTGCCAGCAGTTCAGAAGCTTTCTTT	CASSSEAFF
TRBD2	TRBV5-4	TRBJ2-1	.	TGTGCCAGCAGCCCTAGACTAGCGGGAGAGCACTACAATGAGCAGTTCTTC	CASSPRLAGEHYNEQFF
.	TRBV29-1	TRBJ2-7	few	TGCAGCGTTGAAAGGGCCCACGAGCAGTACTTC	CSVERAHEQYF
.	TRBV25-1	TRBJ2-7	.	TGTGCCAGCAGTGAATATGAAGGGAGTACGGACTACGAGCAGTACTTC	CASSEYEGSTDYEQYF
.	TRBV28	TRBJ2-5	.	TGTGCCAGCAGTCCTCCCAGGGGAGACCAAGAGACCCAGTACTTC	CASSPPRGDQETQYF
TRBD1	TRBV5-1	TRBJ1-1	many	TGCGCCAGCAGCTTCGGACAGGCGAACACTGAAGCTTTCTTT	CASSFGQANTEAFF
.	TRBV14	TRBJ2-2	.	TGTGCCAGCAGCCAAGATGCGGCCAGGAACACCGGGGAGCTGTTTTTT	CASSQDAARNTGELFF